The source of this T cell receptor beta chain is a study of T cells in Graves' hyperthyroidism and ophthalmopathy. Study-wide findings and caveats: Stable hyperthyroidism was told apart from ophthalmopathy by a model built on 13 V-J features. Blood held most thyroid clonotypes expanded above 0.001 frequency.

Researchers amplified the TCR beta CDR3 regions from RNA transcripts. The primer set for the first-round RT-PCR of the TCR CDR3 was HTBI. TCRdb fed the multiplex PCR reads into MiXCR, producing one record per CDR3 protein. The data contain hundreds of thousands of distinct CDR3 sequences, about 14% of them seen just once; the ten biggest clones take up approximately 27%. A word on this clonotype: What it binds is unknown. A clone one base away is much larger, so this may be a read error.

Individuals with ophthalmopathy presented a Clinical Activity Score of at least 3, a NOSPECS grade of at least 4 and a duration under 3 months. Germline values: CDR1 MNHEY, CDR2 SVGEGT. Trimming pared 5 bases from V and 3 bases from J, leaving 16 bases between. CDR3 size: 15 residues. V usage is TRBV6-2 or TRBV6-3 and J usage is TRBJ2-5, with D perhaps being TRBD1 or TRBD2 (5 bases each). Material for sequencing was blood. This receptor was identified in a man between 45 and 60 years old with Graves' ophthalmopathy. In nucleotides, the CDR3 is TGTGCCAGCAGTGGGGATGACGGGGCTGAAGAGACCCAGTACTTC. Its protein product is CASSGDDGAEETQYF.